This T cell receptor (beta chain) came from a study of shared clonotypes between healthy human individuals. Per germline, CDR1 LGHNA and CDR2 YNFKEQ. This CDR3 contains 15 residues. V was trimmed by 3 bases and J by 9 bases, leaving 20 bases between them. In the authors' methods: There were no quality scores in the junction-only immunoSEQ sequences, so filtering differed. Assay used: immunoSEQ multiplex PCR; TCRdb lists only in-frame clones, some missing. V and J calls and clone size are copied from that table; D and trimming were computed from the DNA. The sample has nearly 750,000 clones; roughly 72% are singletons.

The gene calls are TRBV4-2 and TRBJ2-5, with a possible D match to TRBD1 (6 bases). Sequencing input: memory CD4+ T cells sorted from blood. The sample's subset: CD45RA-negative fraction. The source is a woman aged 25 to 39 in good health. As DNA, the CDR3 is TGTGCCAGCAGCCAGTCCGGGACATCCCCCCGGGCCCAGTACTTC. This codes for CASSQSGTSPRAQYF.